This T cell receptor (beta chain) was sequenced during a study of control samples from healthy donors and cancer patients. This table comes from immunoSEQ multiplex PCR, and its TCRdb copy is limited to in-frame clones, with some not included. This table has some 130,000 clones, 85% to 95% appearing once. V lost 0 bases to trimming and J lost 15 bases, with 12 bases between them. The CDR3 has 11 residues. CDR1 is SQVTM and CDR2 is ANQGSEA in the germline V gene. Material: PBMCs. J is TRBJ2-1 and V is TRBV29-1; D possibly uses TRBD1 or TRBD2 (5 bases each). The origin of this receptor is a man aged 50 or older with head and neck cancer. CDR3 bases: TGCAGCGTTGAAGATCTGGGGGTTCCGTTCTTC. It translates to CSVEDLGVPFF.